The present T cell receptor (beta chain) was sequenced within a study of blood T cell repertoires in COVID-19. For the study at large: The United States, Italy and Spain were the sources of the acute and convalescent COVID-19 samples.

Per the authors' pipeline: Estimates of nucleated cell counts were drawn from the amplification of reference gene primers. Profiling relied on immunoSEQ multiplex PCR, and the TCRdb table lists in-frame clones only, not all of them. The V and J calls and clone size come from that table; D and trimming were worked out from the DNA. This table holds about 330,000 clones, approximately 86% found once. This sequence was found in a man in his thirties or forties with COVID-19, enrolled during active disease. The specimen sequenced was peripheral blood.

The CDR3 loop reads CASSAGTNLFPLAKNIQYF. CDR3 sequence (DNA): TGTGCCAGCAGTGCAGGGACTAACTTATTCCCACTAGCCAAAAACATTCAGTACTTC. The gene calls are TRBV6-1 and TRBJ2-4; 7 bases match TRBD2. The trim removed 4 bases at V and 0 bases at J, leaving 15 bases unmatched. The CDR3 covers 19 residues. Per the germline V gene, CDR1 is MNHNS and CDR2 is SASEGT.